The source of this T cell receptor (beta chain) is a study of human T cells and chemical hapten exposure. Study-level information: Patch tests of 0.01% DPC on the upper back were read at 6 days. Per-sample TCR yield variability stemmed mainly from small pooled library volume differences.

TCRdb ran MiXCR on the RACE reads and lists one entry per CDR3 protein. The data show hundreds of thousands of distinct CDR3 sequences, nearly 6.5% seen once. CDR3 length equals 14 residues. CDR1 and CDR2 (germline): MNHNY, SVGAGI (reference sequence). V was pared by 10 bases and J by 3 bases, with 18 bases between. Noted time point: patch test 2, 6 weeks after DPC sensitization. Treatment here: therapeutic diphenylcyclopropenone sensitization with weekly scalp DPC. The sequencing here drew on whole blood, taken in connection with sensitization to the hapten diphenylcyclopropenone (DPC). The TCR originated in a woman aged 18-29 years with alopecia areata. Some clones in this sample may be carry-over from other donors' samples. This chain connects TRBV6-6 to TRBJ2-5; D remains ambiguous. Written as DNA, the CDR3 is TGTGCCACCCTTAGTAGTTGGTCGAAAGAGACCCAGTACTTC. Translated, it gives CATLSSWSKETQYF.